This TCR beta chain is from a study of blood T cells in healthy people across ages. This clonotype was observed a few times. The germline V and J ends were trimmed by 6 bases and 5 bases, with 13 bases remaining between them. The CDR3 has 14 residues. From germline, CDR1 is LNHNV and CDR2 YYDKDF (reference sequence). Together with a sample-barcoded 5' primer, a J-beta primer mix was included in a second PCR lasting roughly 6 to 12 cycles. One entry per CDR3 protein results from TCRdb running MiXCR on the 5' RACE reads. The top ten clones hold over 30% of a sample with 600,000 to 650,000 distinct CDR3 sequences, around 54% of them seen once.

The clonotype originates from a man between 60 and 75 years old in good health. The specimen was blood. The chain employs TRBV15 and TRBJ2-2, with D tentatively TRBD2 (6 bases). DNA for the CDR3: TGTGCCACCAGGTCGGTAGGAGGGACCGGGGAGCTGTTTTTT. This translates into CATRSVGGTGELFF.